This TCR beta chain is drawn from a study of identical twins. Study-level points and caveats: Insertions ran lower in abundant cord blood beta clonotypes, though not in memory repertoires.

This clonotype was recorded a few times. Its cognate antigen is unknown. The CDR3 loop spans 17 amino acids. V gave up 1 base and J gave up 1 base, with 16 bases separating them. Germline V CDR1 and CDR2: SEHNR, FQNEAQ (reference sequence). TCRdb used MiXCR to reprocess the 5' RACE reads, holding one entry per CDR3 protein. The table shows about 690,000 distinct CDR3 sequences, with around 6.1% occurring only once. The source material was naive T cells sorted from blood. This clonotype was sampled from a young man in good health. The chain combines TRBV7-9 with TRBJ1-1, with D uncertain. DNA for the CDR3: TGTGCCAGCAGCTTAGATCGAGTGGTAGTCGGGAACACTGAAGCTTTCTTT. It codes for CASSLDRVVVGNTEAFF.